Listed below are T cell receptor beta chains from one sample, sequenced in a study of technical replicates of blood from several donors. TCRdb's copy holds only in-frame clones and misses some; the assay was immunoSEQ multiplex PCR. The sample has around 69,000 clones; around 97% are singletons. Sequencing was carried out using T cells isolated from PBMCs. These receptors were collected from a human donor in good health. Each CDR3 is given with its conserved first and last residue. Each record gives: CDR3 length, clone size, J gene, V gene, D gene, CDR3 DNA, CDR3 protein. A D gene is named only where the DNA matches it firmly. Some rows have no size entry. The others give once, few or many, or a class for an expanded clone.

cdr3_length: 15; clone_size: .; j_call: TRBJ1-2; v_call: TRBV5-4; d_call: .; cdr3_nt: TGTGCCAGCAGCTTGGCGCAGACAGGACCAGGTGGCTACACCTTC; cdr3_aa: CASSLAQTGPGGYTF
cdr3_length: 15; clone_size: .; j_call: TRBJ2-7; v_call: TRBV4-1; d_call: TRBD1; cdr3_nt: TGCGCCAGCAGCCAACCCCGGGACAGCTCCTACGAGCAGTACTTC; cdr3_aa: CASSQPRDSSYEQYF
cdr3_length: 17; clone_size: .; j_call: TRBJ1-1; v_call: TRBV5-6; d_call: .; cdr3_nt: TGTGCCAGCAGCCCGGACGGCCAGGGGATTCTGAACACTGAAGCTTTCTTT; cdr3_aa: CASSPDGQGILNTEAFF
cdr3_length: 13; clone_size: .; j_call: TRBJ1-3; v_call: TRBV2; d_call: .; cdr3_nt: TGTGCCAGCAGTGCACAGATTGATAGCACCATATATTTT; cdr3_aa: CASSAQIDSTIYF
cdr3_length: 17; clone_size: few; j_call: TRBJ2-2; v_call: TRBV10-3; d_call: TRBD2; cdr3_nt: TGTGCCATCAGTGCCCTAGCGGGGGGTACGGGCACCGGGGAGCTGTTTTTT; cdr3_aa: CAISALAGGTGTGELFF
cdr3_length: 12; clone_size: .; j_call: TRBJ1-1; v_call: TRBV10-3; d_call: .; cdr3_nt: TGTGCCACCGGGAAGGGAGATCATGAAGCTTTCTTT; cdr3_aa: CATGKGDHEAFF
cdr3_length: 15; clone_size: .; j_call: TRBJ2-1; v_call: TRBV28; d_call: TRBD2; cdr3_nt: TGTGCCAGCAGGGGGCTAGCGGGAGGAAACAATGAGCAGTTCTTC; cdr3_aa: CASRGLAGGNNEQFF
cdr3_length: 17; clone_size: .; j_call: TRBJ1-2; v_call: TRBV5-3; d_call: .; cdr3_nt: TGTGCCAGAAGCTCTTCTGGTGACAGGCCCCGGGGAGGGGGCTACACCTTC; cdr3_aa: CARSSSGDRPRGGGYTF
cdr3_length: 15; clone_size: .; j_call: TRBJ2-2; v_call: TRBV6-1; d_call: TRBD2; cdr3_nt: TGTGCCAGCAGACGACTAGCGGGGCCCACCGGGGAGCTGTTTTTT; cdr3_aa: CASRRLAGPTGELFF
cdr3_length: 15; clone_size: .; j_call: TRBJ2-3; v_call: TRBV7-3; d_call: .; cdr3_nt: TGTGCCAGCAGCTTAAGGGGCAGACCCACAGATACGCAGTATTTT; cdr3_aa: CASSLRGRPTDTQYF
cdr3_length: 14; clone_size: .; j_call: TRBJ2-1; v_call: TRBV7-7; d_call: .; cdr3_nt: TGTGCCAGCAGCTTAGGAGGCAGTCTCAATGAGCAGTTCTTC; cdr3_aa: CASSLGGSLNEQFF
cdr3_length: 16; clone_size: .; j_call: TRBJ1-5; v_call: TRBV4-1; d_call: .; cdr3_nt: TGCGCCAGCAGCCAAGATTGGGGGCAGGGCTATCAGCCCCAGCATTTT; cdr3_aa: CASSQDWGQGYQPQHF
cdr3_length: 16; clone_size: .; j_call: TRBJ1-4; v_call: TRBV19; d_call: .; cdr3_nt: TGTGCCAGTAGTATCGTTTTAGTTGCAACTAATGAAAAACTGTTTTTT; cdr3_aa: CASSIVLVATNEKLFF
cdr3_length: 17; clone_size: .; j_call: TRBJ2-7; v_call: TRBV7-9; d_call: .; cdr3_nt: TGTGCCAGCAGCTTAGGGACGGCGGGGGCCTCCAGGGGCGAGCAGTACTTC; cdr3_aa: CASSLGTAGASRGEQYF
cdr3_length: 13; clone_size: .; j_call: TRBJ1-4; v_call: TRBV28; d_call: .; cdr3_nt: TGTGCCAGTTTGGGGGGGGCGGGGGAAAAACTGTTTTTT; cdr3_aa: CASLGGAGEKLFF
cdr3_length: 15; clone_size: .; j_call: TRBJ1-3; v_call: TRBV28; d_call: .; cdr3_nt: TGTGCCAGCAGTTTATCGGGAAGGCATGGAAACACCATATATTTT; cdr3_aa: CASSLSGRHGNTIYF
cdr3_length: 11; clone_size: once; j_call: TRBJ2-7; v_call: TRBV28; d_call: .; cdr3_nt: TGTGCCAGCAGGGCGGGATACGAGCAGTACTTC; cdr3_aa: CASRAGYEQYF
cdr3_length: 15; clone_size: .; j_call: TRBJ1-2; v_call: TRBV6-1; d_call: .; cdr3_nt: TGTGCCAGCAGTGAAGATTGGTCAGCTAACTATGGCTACACCTTC; cdr3_aa: CASSEDWSANYGYTF
cdr3_length: 16; clone_size: .; j_call: TRBJ1-1; v_call: TRBV10-3; d_call: TRBD1; cdr3_nt: TGTGCCATCAGTGAGGTACAGGGGGCATTGAACACTGAAGCTTTCTTT; cdr3_aa: CAISEVQGALNTEAFF
cdr3_length: 13; clone_size: .; j_call: TRBJ1-5; v_call: TRBV28; d_call: .; cdr3_nt: TGTGCCAGCAGTTTTGGTGGCACGGGGGCCCAGCATTTT; cdr3_aa: CASSFGGTGAQHF
cdr3_length: 17; clone_size: .; j_call: TRBJ2-1; v_call: TRBV2; d_call: TRBD2; cdr3_nt: TGTGCCAGCAGTGAGGCGGCTAGCGGATCTATCTACAATGAGCAGTTCTTC; cdr3_aa: CASSEAASGSIYNEQFF
cdr3_length: 12; clone_size: once; j_call: TRBJ1-1; v_call: TRBV6-6; d_call: .; cdr3_nt: TGTGCCAGCACCCAGGGAGGTCCTGAAGCTTTCTTT; cdr3_aa: CASTQGGPEAFF
cdr3_length: 14; clone_size: .; j_call: TRBJ2-7; v_call: TRBV6-1; d_call: .; cdr3_nt: TGTGCCAGCAAGTACGGCGGTAGCTCCTACGAGCAGTACTTC; cdr3_aa: CASKYGGSSYEQYF
cdr3_length: 15; clone_size: .; j_call: TRBJ1-2; v_call: TRBV28; d_call: .; cdr3_nt: TGTGCCAGCAGTTTGGGAGCTACAGTAATCTATGGCTACACCTTC; cdr3_aa: CASSLGATVIYGYTF
cdr3_length: 14; clone_size: .; j_call: TRBJ1-1; v_call: TRBV7-2; d_call: .; cdr3_nt: TGTGCCAGCAGCTTAGTCCCAGGTCCCACTGAAGCTTTCTTT; cdr3_aa: CASSLVPGPTEAFF
cdr3_length: 13; clone_size: .; j_call: TRBJ2-1; v_call: TRBV2; d_call: TRBD1; cdr3_nt: TGTGCCAGCAGTCTGACAGGGGGCAATGAGCAGTTCTTC; cdr3_aa: CASSLTGGNEQFF
cdr3_length: 15; clone_size: .; j_call: TRBJ1-2; v_call: TRBV5-6; d_call: TRBD1; cdr3_nt: TGTGCCAGCAGCCCGGGACAGCAACGGAACTATGGCTACACCTTC; cdr3_aa: CASSPGQQRNYGYTF
cdr3_length: 11; clone_size: .; j_call: TRBJ2-7; v_call: TRBV20-1; d_call: .; cdr3_nt: TGCAGTGCTAAGGGACACTACGAGCAGTACTTC; cdr3_aa: CSAKGHYEQYF
cdr3_length: 15; clone_size: .; j_call: TRBJ1-1; v_call: TRBV13; d_call: TRBD1; cdr3_nt: TGTGCCAGCAGCCAACCGGGACAGGGGAACACTGAAGCTTTCTTT; cdr3_aa: CASSQPGQGNTEAFF
cdr3_length: 16; clone_size: .; j_call: TRBJ2-5; v_call: TRBV5-4; d_call: .; cdr3_nt: TGTGCCAGCAGTTTTGAGCTAGGGACACAACAAGAGACCCAGTACTTC; cdr3_aa: CASSFELGTQQETQYF
cdr3_length: 15; clone_size: .; j_call: TRBJ2-3; v_call: TRBV5-4; d_call: .; cdr3_nt: TGTGCCAGCAGCCCAGGACAGACTAGCACAGATACGCAGTATTTT; cdr3_aa: CASSPGQTSTDTQYF
cdr3_length: 13; clone_size: .; j_call: TRBJ2-7; v_call: TRBV29-1; d_call: TRBD1; cdr3_nt: TGCAGCGTTGTACAGGGGGGAGCCTACGAGCAGTACTTC; cdr3_aa: CSVVQGGAYEQYF
cdr3_length: 11; clone_size: .; j_call: TRBJ1-1; v_call: TRBV20-1; d_call: .; cdr3_nt: TGCAGTGCCACTCCGGGAACTGAAGCTTTCTTT; cdr3_aa: CSATPGTEAFF
cdr3_length: 14; clone_size: .; j_call: TRBJ2-5; v_call: TRBV27; d_call: .; cdr3_nt: TGTGCCAGCAGTCTATTGACAGACCAAGAGACCCAGTACTTC; cdr3_aa: CASSLLTDQETQYF
cdr3_length: 13; clone_size: .; j_call: TRBJ2-2; v_call: TRBV27; d_call: .; cdr3_nt: TGTGCCAGCGGCTGGCCGAACACCGGGGAGCTGTTTTTT; cdr3_aa: CASGWPNTGELFF
cdr3_length: 15; clone_size: .; j_call: TRBJ2-3; v_call: TRBV2; d_call: .; cdr3_nt: TGTGCCAGCAGTTCGACAGTGGGGCGGACAGATACGCAGTATTTT; cdr3_aa: CASSSTVGRTDTQYF
cdr3_length: 11; clone_size: .; j_call: TRBJ2-4; v_call: TRBV19; d_call: TRBD1; cdr3_nt: TGTGCCATCAACAGGGGAGACATTCAGTACTTC; cdr3_aa: CAINRGDIQYF
cdr3_length: 15; clone_size: .; j_call: TRBJ1-3; v_call: TRBV14; d_call: .; cdr3_nt: TGTGCCAGCAGCCAAGACCGGACAGCCAGAAACACCATATATTTT; cdr3_aa: CASSQDRTARNTIYF
cdr3_length: 14; clone_size: .; j_call: TRBJ1-1; v_call: TRBV6-1; d_call: .; cdr3_nt: TGTGCCAGCAAGCAAGATTCCTCGAACACTGAAGCTTTCTTT; cdr3_aa: CASKQDSSNTEAFF